What follows are 20 T cell receptor beta chains derived from one specimen sequenced in a study of a mutant IDH1 vaccine in newly diagnosed glioma. Clones were read by immunoSEQ multiplex PCR, and TCRdb kept only the in-frame ones, dropping some. The sample has some 120,000 clones, 80% seen once. Stated time point: week 11, during vaccination. Vaccination used 300 ug of mutant IDH1 20-mer peptide per dose, with topical imiquimod. Their recognized antigens are unknown. This material consisted of PBMCs, taken from a glioma patient whose treatment included an IDH1 peptide vaccine. The receptors were gathered from a man in his forties or fifties with glioma.

This chain links TRBV5-1 with TRBJ2-1; D is uncertain. V shed 4 bases and J shed 5 bases, with 7 bases lying between them. This CDR3 spans 12 amino acids. Germline V CDR1 and CDR2: SGHRS, YFSETQ. CDR3 loop: CASSPRDNEQFF. The CDR3 DNA sequence: TGCGCCAGCAGCCCACGGGACAATGAGCAGTTCTTC.

V and J are TRBV18 and TRBJ2-1; D remains ambiguous. Deletions cut 2 bases from V and 6 bases from J, with 8 bases between. CDR3 size: 13 residues. Germline loops: CDR1 KGHSH, CDR2 LQKENI. CDR3 sequence (DNA): TGTGCCAGCTCACCAACGGCAACCAATGAGCAGTTCTTC. The encoded protein is CASSPTATNEQFF.

The genes are TRBV5-1 and TRBJ1-1; D call uncertain. V was trimmed by 4 bases and J by 4 bases, leaving 11 bases between them. From germline, CDR1 is SGHRS and CDR2 YFSETQ. This CDR3 is built from 13 residues. The CDR3 DNA reads TGCGCCAGCAGCCCACTTGAAGGCACTGAAGCTTTCTTT. Its translation is CASSPLEGTEAFF.

The V gene is TRBV4-1, the J gene TRBJ2-2; 11 bases fit TRBD2. This CDR3 has 17 residues. Trimming took 3 bases from V and 0 from J; bases not matched to a gene: 3. The germline gives CDR1 MGHRA, CDR2 YSYEKL. CDR3 in amino acids: CASSQVGLAANTGELFF. In DNA form, the CDR3 reads TGCGCCAGCAGCCAGGTGGGACTAGCGGCGAACACCGGGGAGCTGTTTTTT.

The chain joins TRBV10-3 to TRBJ1-3; a possible D gene is TRBD1 (5 bases). CDR1 and CDR2 from the germline V gene are ENHRY and SYGVKD. V shed 10 bases and J shed 1 base, with 17 bases lying between them. This CDR3 region has 15 residues. CDR3 DNA sequence: TGTGCCACGACCAGGGACGAGGATTCTGGAAACACCATATATTTT. Translated, it gives CATTRDEDSGNTIYF.

The gene calls are TRBV27 and TRBJ2-7; D possibly corresponds to TRBD2 (6 bases). V was pared by 8 bases and J by 5 bases, with 10 bases between. The CDR3 has 11 residues. Germline V gene lookup returns CDR1 MNHEY and CDR2 SMNVEV (reference sequence). CDR3 protein: CASGRFHEQYF. The CDR3 DNA reads TGTGCCAGCGGGAGGTTCCACGAGCAGTACTTC.

The V call is TRBV19, the J call TRBJ2-1, with unresolved D. The CDR3 runs 13 residues. Germline values: CDR1 LNHDA, CDR2 SQIVND (reference sequence). The V gene lost 1 base and the J gene lost 7 bases, with 8 bases spanning the gap. CDR3 sequence reads: CASSIGLSNEQFF. In DNA form, the CDR3 reads TGTGCCAGTAGTATAGGACTTTCTAATGAGCAGTTCTTC.

The chain has TRBV6-1 and TRBJ2-3, with D possibly TRBD1 on 6 matching bases. Germline CDR1 reads MNHNS; CDR2 reads SASEGT. V was trimmed by 2 bases and J by 2 bases, leaving 14 bases between them. The CDR3 is made up of 16 amino acids. CDR3 nucleotides: TGTGCCAGCAGTGAAATCGGCAGGGGATACACAGATACGCAGTATTTT. This codes for CASSEIGRGYTDTQYF.

This rearrangement joins TRBV27 to TRBJ1-2; TRBD1 agrees at 11 bases. V gave up 0 bases and J gave up 8 bases; unmatched junction bases: 2. This CDR3 has 14 amino acids. The V gene's germline CDR1 is MNHEY and CDR2 SMNVEV (reference sequence). The CDR3 sequence: CASSLSRTGGGYTF. The CDR3 DNA sequence: TGTGCCAGCAGTTTATCCCGGACAGGGGGCGGCTACACCTTC.

The chain has TRBV20-1 and TRBJ1-2, with D perhaps TRBD1 (6 bases). The CDR3 consists of 11 residues. V lost 5 bases and J lost 8, with 12 bases in between. Germline V gives CDR1 DFQATT, CDR2 SNEGSKA (reference sequence). CDR3 amino acids: CSAWTVLGYTF. The CDR3 region has the DNA TGCAGTGCTTGGACAGTTCTGGGCTACACCTTC.

The rearrangement uses TRBV11-1 and TRBJ2-7, with 10 bases that match TRBD1. Per the germline V gene, CDR1 is SGHAT and CDR2 is FQDESV (reference sequence). V was clipped by 5 bases and J by 1 base; unmatched bases: 2. This CDR3 spans 14 amino acids. The CDR3 here is CASSRDRGSYEQYF. Here the CDR3 DNA reads TGTGCCAGCAGCAGGGACAGGGGATCCTACGAGCAGTACTTC.

This chain links TRBV29-1 with TRBJ2-5; 10 bases fit TRBD1. Germline lookup yields CDR1 SQVTM and CDR2 ANQGSEA. The CDR3 covers 13 residues. Trimming removed 6 bases from V and 2 bases from J; junction bases left unmatched: 3. CDR3 residues: CSVRTGGQETQYF. The CDR3 DNA reads TGCAGCGTGCGGACAGGGGGACAAGAGACCCAGTACTTC.

This sequence joins TRBV2 and TRBJ2-1, with D possibly being TRBD2 (5 bases). The V gene lost 3 bases and the J gene lost 14 bases, with 14 bases spanning the gap. The CDR3 loop spans 12 amino acids. Per the germline V gene, CDR1 is SNHLY and CDR2 is FYNNEI. For the CDR3, the DNA is TGTGCCAGCAGTGACGAGGGTTTCGGGGAGTTCTTC. Its translation is CASSDEGFGEFF.

The chain recombines TRBV15 with TRBJ2-3, with TRBD1 matching over 8 bases. Germline CDR1 and CDR2: LNHNV and YYDKDF (reference sequence). The trim removed 3 bases at V and 1 base at J, leaving 6 bases unmatched. The CDR3 extends over 16 amino acids. CDR3 loop: CATSSNPGQGTDTQYF. The CDR3 DNA sequence: TGTGCCACCAGCAGTAACCCGGGACAGGGCACAGATACGCAGTATTTT. Based on the CDR3 plus reference TRBV15 and TRBJ2-3, the full variable domain is DAMVIQNPRYQVTQFGKPVTLSCSQTLNHNVMYWYQQKSSQAPKLLFHYYDKDFNNEADTPDNFQSRRPNTSFCFLDIRSPGLGDTAMYLCATSSNPGQGTDTQYFGPGTRLTVL.

There are a few counts of this clone. The genes are TRBV7-9 and TRBJ2-1; 7 nucleotides align to TRBD2. V lost 5 bases to trimming and J lost 0 bases; unmatched junction nucleotides: 4. This CDR3 has 15 residues. Per germline, CDR1 SEHNR and CDR2 FQNEAQ (reference sequence). The CDR3 DNA sequence: TGTGCCAGCAGCCCGGGAGGAAGCTCCTACAATGAGCAGTTCTTC. This codes for CASSPGGSSYNEQFF.

This chain joins TRBV9 and TRBJ2-5; the match to TRBD2 covers 7 bases. V gave up 0 bases and J gave up 1 base; unmatched junction bases: 0. CDR1 and CDR2 (germline): SGDLS, YYNGEE. CDR3 size: 14 residues. CDR3 DNA sequence: TGTGCCAGCAGCGTAGCTAGCGGCCAAGAGACCCAGTACTTC. Its translation is CASSVASGQETQYF. Full variable domain (missing parts from reference TRBV9 and TRBJ2-5): DSGVTQTPKHLITATGQRVTLRCSPRSGDLSVYWYQQSLDQGLQFLIQYYNGEERAKGNILERFSAQQFPDLHSELNLSSLELGDSALYFCASSVASGQETQYFGPGTRLLVL.

Written as DNA, the CDR3 is TGTGCCAGCAGGGACAGGGGCAATCAGCCCCAGCATTTT. Translating it yields CASRDRGNQPQHF. The chain uses TRBV6-4 and TRBJ1-5, with 8 bases identical to TRBD1. The germline gives CDR1 MRHNA, CDR2 SNTAGT. The CDR3 sequence is 13 residues long. Unmatched junction bases numbered 0, after V lost 6 bases and J lost 2 bases.

The CDR3 nucleotides are TGTGCCAGCAGCTTAGGGGCGGGAGACAATGAGCAGTTCTTC. Translating gives CASSLGAGDNEQFF. The chain joins TRBV7-2 to TRBJ2-1; TRBD2 matches at 7 bases. Germline V gene data show CDR1 as SGHTA and CDR2 as FQGNSA. V shed 1 base and J 5 bases; nucleotides not matched to a gene: 2. The CDR3 loop spans 14 amino acids.

This clone occurred once. CDR3 sequence reads: CASSRLAGGQETQYF. The CDR3 DNA sequence: TGTGCCAGCAGCCGCCTAGCGGGGGGACAAGAGACCCAGTACTTC. The chain recombines TRBV6-5 with TRBJ2-5, with 11 bases lining up with TRBD2. J was trimmed by 2 bases and V by 6 bases; bases with no gene match: 5. The germline V gene has CDR1 MNHEY and CDR2 SVGAGI. The length of the CDR3 is 15 residues.

The CDR3 loop reads CASRPRETAREQYF. In DNA form, the CDR3 reads TGTGCCAGCAGACCAAGGGAGACAGCGCGCGAGCAGTACTTC. The chain employs TRBV6-6 and TRBJ2-7; D is possibly TRBD1 or TRBD2 (5 bases each). The CDR3 totals 14 residues. Trimming shortened V by 6 bases and J by 6 bases, and 18 bases separated the two germline ends. Germline V gives CDR1 MNHNY, CDR2 SVGAGI (reference sequence).